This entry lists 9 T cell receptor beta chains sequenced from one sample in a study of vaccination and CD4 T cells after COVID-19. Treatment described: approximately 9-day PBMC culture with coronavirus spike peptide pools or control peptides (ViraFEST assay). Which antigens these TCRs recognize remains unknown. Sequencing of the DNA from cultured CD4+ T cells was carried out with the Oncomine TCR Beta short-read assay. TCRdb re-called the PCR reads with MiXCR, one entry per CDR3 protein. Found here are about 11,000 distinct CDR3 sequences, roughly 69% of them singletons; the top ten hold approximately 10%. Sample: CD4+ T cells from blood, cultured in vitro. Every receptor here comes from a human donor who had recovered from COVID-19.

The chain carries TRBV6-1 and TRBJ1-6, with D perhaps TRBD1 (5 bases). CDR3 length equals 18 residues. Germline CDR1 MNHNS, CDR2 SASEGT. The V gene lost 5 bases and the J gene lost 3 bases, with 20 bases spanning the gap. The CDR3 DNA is TGTGCCAGCAGTACCCGCCAGGGACCCTACCTCTATAATTCACCCCTCCACTTT. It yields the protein CASSTRQGPYLYNSPLHF.

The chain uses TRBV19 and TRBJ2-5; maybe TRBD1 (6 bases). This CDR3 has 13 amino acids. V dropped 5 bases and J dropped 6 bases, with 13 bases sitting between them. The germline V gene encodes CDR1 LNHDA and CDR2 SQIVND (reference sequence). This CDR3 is CASSVGRDKTQYF. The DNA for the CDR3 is TGTGCCAGTAGTGTGGGCAGGGACAAGACCCAGTACTTC.

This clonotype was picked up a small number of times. The CDR3 is CASSYHRATYEQYF. CDR3 DNA sequence: TGTGCCAGCAGTTACCACAGGGCAACCTACGAGCAGTACTTC. The gene calls are TRBV6-5 and TRBJ2-7, with a tentative D call TRBD1 (6 bases). CDR1 is MNHEY and CDR2 is SVGAGI in the germline V gene. This CDR3 is 14 amino acids long. Trimming took 2 bases from V and 2 from J, leaving 10 bases between them.

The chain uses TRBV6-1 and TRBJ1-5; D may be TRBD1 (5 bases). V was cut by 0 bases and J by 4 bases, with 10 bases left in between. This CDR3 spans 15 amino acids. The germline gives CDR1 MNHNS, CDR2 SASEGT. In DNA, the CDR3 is TGTGCCAGCAGTGAAGCGGGACCGATGAATCAGCCCCAGCATTTT. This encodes CASSEAGPMNQPQHF.

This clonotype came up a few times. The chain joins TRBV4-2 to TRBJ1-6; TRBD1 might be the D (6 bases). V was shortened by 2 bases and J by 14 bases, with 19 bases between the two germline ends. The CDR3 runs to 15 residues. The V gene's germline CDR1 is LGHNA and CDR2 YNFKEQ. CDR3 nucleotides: TGTGCCAGCAGCCAAAGTCAGGGGACCTCGGCCACCCTCCACTTT. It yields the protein CASSQSQGTSATLHF.

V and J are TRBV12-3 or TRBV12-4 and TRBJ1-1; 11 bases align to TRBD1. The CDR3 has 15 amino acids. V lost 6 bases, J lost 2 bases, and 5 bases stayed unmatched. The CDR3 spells CASRPGTGGNTEAFF. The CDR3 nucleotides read TGTGCCAGCAGACCAGGGACAGGGGGAAACACTGAAGCTTTCTTT.

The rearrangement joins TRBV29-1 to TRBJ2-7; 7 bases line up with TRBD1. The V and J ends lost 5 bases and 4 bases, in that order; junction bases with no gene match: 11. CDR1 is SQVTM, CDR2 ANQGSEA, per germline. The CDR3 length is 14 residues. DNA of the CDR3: TGCAGCGTTTTTACCGGGACAGTACTTTACGAGCAGTACTTC. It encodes CSVFTGTVLYEQYF.

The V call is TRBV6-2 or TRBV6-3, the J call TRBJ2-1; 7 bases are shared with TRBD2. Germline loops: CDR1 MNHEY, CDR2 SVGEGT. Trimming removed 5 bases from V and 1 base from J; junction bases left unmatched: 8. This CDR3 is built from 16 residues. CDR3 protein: CASSDRSGSSYNEQFF. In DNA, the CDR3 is TGTGCCAGCAGTGACCGTAGCGGGTCGTCCTACAATGAGCAGTTCTTC.

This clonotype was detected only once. CDR3 nucleotides: TGTGCCAGCAGCCCCCGTCGCGCTTCGAACACCGGGGAGCTGTTTTTT. This encodes CASSPRRASNTGELFF. V gene TRBV9 combines with J gene TRBJ2-2; D uncertain. The CDR3 sequence is 16 residues long. Deletions cut 4 bases from V and 0 bases from J, with 13 bases between. The germline CDR1 and CDR2 sequences are SGDLS and YYNGEE. The variable domain in full, with the rest retrieved from reference TRBV9 and TRBJ2-2, is DSGVTQTPKHLITATGQRVTLRCSPRSGDLSVYWYQQSLDQGLQFLIQYYNGEERAKGNILERFSAQQFPDLHSELNLSSLELGDSALYFCASSPRRASNTGELFFGEGSRLTVL.